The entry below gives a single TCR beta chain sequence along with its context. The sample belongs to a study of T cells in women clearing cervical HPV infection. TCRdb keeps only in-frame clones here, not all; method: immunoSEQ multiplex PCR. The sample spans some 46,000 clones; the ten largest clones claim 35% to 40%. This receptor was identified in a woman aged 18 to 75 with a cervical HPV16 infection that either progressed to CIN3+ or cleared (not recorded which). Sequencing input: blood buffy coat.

This CDR3 is CAISRGGHLNYGQYF. The DNA read from the CDR3 is TGTGCCATCAGTCGAGGGGGCCATTTAAACTATGGT. V gene TRBV10-3 combines with J gene TRBJ2-4; 7 nucleotides match TRBD1. The CDR3 extends 3 residues past the end of the read, so its final part is completed from the germline J gene. CDR1 and CDR2 from the germline V gene are ENHRY and SYGVKD. This CDR3 comprises 15 residues.